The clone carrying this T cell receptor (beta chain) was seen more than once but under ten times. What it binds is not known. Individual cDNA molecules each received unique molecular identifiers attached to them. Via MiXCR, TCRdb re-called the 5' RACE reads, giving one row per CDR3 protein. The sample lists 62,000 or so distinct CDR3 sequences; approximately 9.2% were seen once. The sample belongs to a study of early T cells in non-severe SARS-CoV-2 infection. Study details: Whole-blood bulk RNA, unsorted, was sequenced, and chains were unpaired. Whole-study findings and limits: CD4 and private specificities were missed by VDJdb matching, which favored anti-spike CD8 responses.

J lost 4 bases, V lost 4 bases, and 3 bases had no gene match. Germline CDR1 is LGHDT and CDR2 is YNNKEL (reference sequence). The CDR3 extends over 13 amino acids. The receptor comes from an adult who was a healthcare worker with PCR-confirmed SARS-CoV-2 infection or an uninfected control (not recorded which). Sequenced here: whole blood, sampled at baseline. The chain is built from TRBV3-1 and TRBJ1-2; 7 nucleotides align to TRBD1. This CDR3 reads CASSPTGIYGYTF. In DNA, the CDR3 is TGTGCCAGCAGCCCGACAGGGATCTATGGCTACACCTTC.